This TCR beta chain was retrieved from a study of CD8+CD57+ T cells in acquired aplastic anemia. The wider study: On average, sorted CD4+ and CD8+ cells gave around 3.3 ug of DNA. Around 11 million reads were obtained on average for healthy donor CD4+ cells. Study results and caveats: Patients versus controls showed no significant CD8+ Simpson's diversity difference. Shared by patients and controls, almost 30 CD8+ CDR3s were abundant in patients.

TCR beta VDJ combinations and CDR3 sequences were profiled from genomic DNA. Each CDR3 protein gets one entry after TCRdb re-called the reads with MiXCR. The sample shows around 170,000 distinct CDR3 sequences, roughly 63% of them seen only once. This clonotype was counted ten times or more. What it recognizes is unknown. Between the trimmed V and J ends, which lost 0 bases and 7 bases, there was a span of 10 bases. The CDR3 sequence is 14 residues long. Germline CDR1 LNHNV, CDR2 YYDKDF (reference sequence). Sequencing was performed on sorted CD4+, CD8+, or CD8+CD57+ T cells (not recorded which) from PBMCs. This clonotype originated in a human donor in good health. The chain couples TRBV15 to TRBJ2-1, with D unresolved. The CDR3 DNA reads as TGTGCCACCAGCAGAGAACTCATAGGGAATGAGCAGTTCTTC. Its translation: CATSRELIGNEQFF.